The entry below gives a single TCR beta chain sequence along with its context. Trimming at V came to 6 bases and at J to 2 bases, leaving 5 bases not matched to a gene. The CDR3 sequence is 15 residues long. The germline gives CDR1 SNHLY, CDR2 FYNNEI. This entry comes from a study of OX40 agonist ivuxolimab in advanced cancers. Some clones are missing from TCRdb's copy, which holds only in-frame ones; the method was immunoSEQ multiplex PCR. The table has about 100,000 clones, around 90% seen once. This clonotype was obtained from an adult with an advanced solid tumor such as melanoma, head and neck, liver or kidney cancer. The chain is built from TRBV2 and TRBJ2-5, with 11 bases matching TRBD1. The source material was CD4+ or CD8+ T cells sorted from blood, sampled in a trial of the OX40 agonist ivuxolimab. Here the CDR3 reads CASRGDRGKQETQYF. DNA for the CDR3: TGTGCCAGCAGGGGGGACAGGGGGAAACAAGAGACCCAGTACTTC.